Shown below are 11 T cell receptor beta chains from a single sample sequenced in a study of T cell repertoires in aging, cancer and after chemotherapy. Amplification of TCR beta used genomic DNA extracted from peripheral blood. TRB rearrangements spanning V, D and J were amplified using mixed TRB-A/B primers. TCRdb itself ran the multiplex PCR reads through MiXCR, one entry per CDR3 protein. The sample has about 5,600 distinct CDR3 sequences; 27% are singletons. Sequencing was performed on blood. Receptors originate from a human donor with a solid tumor.

This clonotype is large (0.1 to 1%). This sequence joins TRBV20-1 and TRBJ1-6; the D gene is possibly TRBD1 (5 bases). The V gene lost 4 bases and the J gene lost 7 bases, with 14 bases spanning the gap. CDR3 length: 14 amino acids. The germline gives CDR1 DFQATT, CDR2 SNEGSKA (reference sequence). The CDR3 nucleotides read TGCAGTGCTAAGCAGACAGAGACCAATTCACCCCTCCACTTT. Its protein is CSAKQTETNSPLHF.

V and J are TRBV7-2 and TRBJ1-5; D is uncertain. The V end lost 5 bases, the J end lost 11 bases, and 19 bases lay between the germline ends. The germline CDR1 and CDR2 sequences are SGHTA and FQGNSA. The CDR3 contains 14 residues. The CDR3 protein is CASSPLVGGSAQHF. The CDR3 coding sequence is TGTGCCAGCAGCCCACTAGTAGGCGGCTCAGCCCAGCATTTT.

The chain is built from TRBV7-9 and TRBJ1-2; 10 nucleotides line up with TRBD1. This CDR3 spans 14 amino acids. V lost 6 bases to trimming and J lost 5 bases; unmatched junction nucleotides: 6. Per the germline V gene, CDR1 is SEHNR and CDR2 is FQNEAQ (reference sequence). The CDR3 is CASRSPGQGYGYTF. CDR3 nucleotides: TGTGCCAGCAGGTCTCCGGGACAGGGGTATGGCTACACCTTC.

The V call is TRBV20-1, the J call TRBJ2-7, with D possibly matching TRBD1 (6 bases). The germline V gene encodes CDR1 DFQATT and CDR2 SNEGSKA (reference sequence). Trimming took 3 bases from V and 7 from J, leaving 16 bases between them. This CDR3 is built from 13 residues. CDR3 DNA sequence: TGCAGTGCTAGCCTTAACAGGGTGGGTGAGCAGTACTTC. Translated: CSASLNRVGEQYF.

The chain uses TRBV6-6 and TRBJ1-2; tentative D call: TRBD1 (5 bases). V was pared by 6 bases and J by 2 bases, with 16 bases between. Per germline, CDR1 MNHNY and CDR2 SVGAGI (reference sequence). The CDR3 is 15 residues long. The CDR3 spells CASRGQGLNNYGYTF. The CDR3 nucleotides read TGTGCCAGCAGGGGGCAGGGTTTGAACAACTATGGCTACACCTTC.

This clonotype was counted between two and nine times. The rearrangement uses TRBV12-3 or TRBV12-4 and TRBJ2-7; D is perhaps TRBD2 (5 bases). V lost 1 base, J lost 3 bases, and 7 bases lay in between. This CDR3 has 13 amino acids. CDR3 DNA sequence: TGTGCCAGCAGTTTAGACGGGGACTACGAGCAGTACTTC. This encodes CASSLDGDYEQYF.

The chain combines TRBV5-5 with TRBJ1-3, with TRBD1 matching 12 bases. Germline V gene sequence: CDR1 SGHKS, CDR2 YYEKEE (reference sequence). The CDR3 extends over 16 amino acids. V gave up 3 bases and J gave up 4 bases; unmatched junction bases: 5. CDR3 sequence (DNA): TGTGCCAGCAGCTCCCCCGGGACAGGGGGCGGAAACACCATATATTTT. Translation gives CASSSPGTGGGNTIYF.

This clonotype was observed a few times. J is TRBJ1-4 and V is TRBV28; the match to TRBD1 covers 7 bases. V dropped 2 bases and J dropped 6; count of bases not matched to a gene: 9. CDR3 size: 16 residues. Germline V gives CDR1 MDHEN, CDR2 SYDVKM. CDR3 sequence: CASSLPGRGQHEKLFF. DNA of the CDR3: TGTGCCAGCAGTTTACCTGGTAGGGGGCAGCATGAAAAACTGTTTTTT.

This clonotype rates as medium-sized (0.01 to 0.1%). The chain has TRBV6-5 and TRBJ1-1; TRBD1 aligns across 9 bases. Germline assignment: CDR1 MNHEY and CDR2 SVGAGI. This CDR3 has 13 amino acids. The junction had 1 base not matched to a gene; V was cut back by 4 bases and J by 4 bases. The CDR3 spells CASSLQGATEAFF. The CDR3 DNA is TGTGCCAGCAGTTTACAGGGGGCCACTGAAGCTTTCTTT.

This clonotype is medium-sized by share. The CDR3 loop is CASSYTGTYNSPLHF. In nucleotides, the CDR3 is TGTGCCAGCAGTTACACAGGGACCTATAATTCACCCCTCCACTTT. The gene calls are TRBV6-5 and TRBJ1-6; weak D call: TRBD1 (6 bases). The V and J ends lost 2 bases and 2 bases respectively, with 7 bases between them. Germline lookup yields CDR1 MNHEY and CDR2 SVGAGI. The CDR3 sequence is 15 residues long.

This clonotype qualifies as medium-sized. The chain has TRBV7-6 and TRBJ2-7, with TRBD2 matching 9 bases. Per germline, CDR1 SGHVS and CDR2 FNYEAQ. This CDR3 is 15 amino acids long. Trimming cost V 0 bases and J 4 bases; bases outside gene matches: 4. CDR3 DNA sequence: TGTGCCAGCAGCTTAGCGCTTACTAGCGGGTACGAGCAGTACTTC. Protein product: CASSLALTSGYEQYF. Based on the CDR3 plus reference TRBV7-6 and TRBJ2-7, the full variable domain is GAGVSQSPRYKVTKRGQDVALRCDPISGHVSLYWYRQALGQGPEFLTYFNYEAQQDKSGLPNDRFSAERPEGSISTLTIQRTEQRDSAMYRCASSLALTSGYEQYFGPGTRLTVT.